These 26 T cell receptor beta chains were all obtained from the same sample, sequenced in a study of tumor and adjacent non-tumor tissue in lung cancer. Three rounds of nested PCR, following a modified ARM-PCR protocol, produced the TCRbeta library. TCRdb ran MiXCR on the multiplex PCR reads and lists one entry per CDR3 protein. The profile shows some 200,000 distinct CDR3 sequences, less than 80% of them singletons. No cell sorting was done before RNA was extracted from the tissue. The sample consisted of lung tumor tissue. These receptor sequences come from a man between 60 and 70 years old with non-small cell lung cancer.

This chain joins TRBV20-1 and TRBJ2-7; no firm D call. CDR1 is DFQATT and CDR2 is SNEGSKA in the germline V gene (reference sequence). CDR3 length equals 13 residues. The chain's CDR3 is CRAWKDGSYEQYF. The CDR3 DNA sequence: TGCAGAGCTTGGAAGGACGGCTCCTACGAGCAGTACTTC.

This clonotype was counted between two and nine times. This chain connects TRBV7-8 to TRBJ2-7; D is unresolved. The germline V and J ends were trimmed by 1 base and 5 bases, with 9 bases remaining between them. The CDR3 spans 13 residues. CDR1 is SGHVS and CDR2 is FQNEAQ in the germline V gene. The CDR3 is CASSLGHLHEQYF. CDR3 nucleotide sequence: TGTGCCAGCAGCTTAGGTCATCTCCACGAGCAGTACTTC.

This sequence joins TRBV29-1 and TRBJ2-3; D possibly uses TRBD1 or TRBD2 (5 bases each). This CDR3 spans 13 amino acids. Germline CDR1 is SQVTM and CDR2 is ANQGSEA. V lost 8 bases, J lost 1 base, and 13 bases lay in between. The CDR3 DNA reads as TGCAGCCTAACTAGAGGGGGCACAGATACGCAGTATTTT. It codes for CSLTRGGTDTQYF.

This clonotype appeared once. The V gene is TRBV7-2, the J gene TRBJ1-2; D gene uncertain. CDR3 length: 17 residues. V lost 3 bases and J lost 8, with 25 bases in between. CDR1 SGHTA and CDR2 FQGNSA come from the germline V gene. The CDR3 region is CASSFSMYSGRFEGYTF. The DNA of the CDR3 is TGTGCCAGCAGCTTCTCGATGTACTCGGGCCGCTTTGAGGGCTACACCTTC.

About this clonotype itself: The junction differs from germline at one of its ends, possibly a read error. J is TRBJ2-7 and V is TRBV29-1, with D possibly matching TRBD2 (7 bases). CDR1 and CDR2 (germline): SQVTM, ANQGSEA. This CDR3 region has 13 residues. CDR3 residues: CNVEGGPSYEQYF. Here the CDR3 DNA reads TGCAACGTTGAGGGGGGGCCCTCATACGAGCAGTACTTC.

As to this clonotype: The junction departs from germline at one end; a sequencing error may be responsible. The chain joins TRBV11-2 to TRBJ1-5, with 7 bases that match TRBD1. This CDR3 is built from 13 residues. Germline CDR1 and CDR2: SGHAT and FQNNGV. DNA of the CDR3: TGTGCGAGCAACAGTAGACAGGGTCAGCCCCAGCATTTT. It is translated as CASNSRQGQPQHF. The full variable domain, with the rest looked up from reference TRBV11-2 and TRBJ1-5, is EAGVAQSPRYKIIEKRQSVAFWCNPISGHATLYWYQQILGQGPKLLIQFQNNGVVDDSQLPKDRFSAERLKGVDSTLKIQPAKLEDSAVYLCASNSRQGQPQHFGDGTRLSIL.

In its sample, this clonotype was seen many times. The V call is TRBV6-5, the J call TRBJ2-7; 10 positions match TRBD1. Germline CDR1 MNHEY, CDR2 SVGAGI. This CDR3 spans 14 amino acids. V shed 6 bases, J shed 4 bases, and the junction held 6 bases outside the gene matches. This CDR3 is CASRLGTGVYEQYF. Here the CDR3 DNA reads TGTGCCAGCAGACTCGGGACAGGGGTATACGAGCAGTACTTC.

Points on this clonotype: The germline gene is not matched at one end of the junction; a read error may be the cause. This sequence joins TRBV11-3 and TRBJ2-5; D may be TRBD2 (6 bases). Germline CDR1 and CDR2: SGHNT and YENEEA. The length of the CDR3 is 14 residues. CDR3 loop: CASNPGLAQETQYF. The CDR3 DNA is TGTGCCAGCAACCCGGGACTCGCACAAGAGACTCAGTACTTC. Full variable domain (missing parts from reference TRBV11-3 and TRBJ2-5): EAGVVQSPRYKIIEKKQPVAFWCNPISGHNTLYWYLQNLGQGPELLIRYENEEAVDDSQLPKDRFSAERLKGVDSTLKIQPAELGDSAVYLCASNPGLAQETQYFGPGTRLLVL.

Details on this clonotype: A much larger clone differs from this one at a single base, so this may be a read error. The chain has TRBV20-1 and TRBJ1-2, with TRBD1 identical over 7 bases. Germline V gene data show CDR1 as DFQATT and CDR2 as SNEGSKA (reference sequence). The CDR3 extends over 13 amino acids. CDR3 DNA: TGCAATGCCGAGGAGGGGGCCCTAAATGGCTACACCTTC. Protein: CNAEEGALNGYTF.

As to this clonotype: A much larger clone differs by one base, so this may be a read error. The chain uses TRBV20-1 and TRBJ2-3; perhaps TRBD2 as D (5 bases). The CDR3 has 12 residues. The germline V gene encodes CDR1 DFQATT and CDR2 SNEGSKA (reference sequence). CDR3 amino acids: CSPRWGADTQYF. DNA for the CDR3: TGCAGTCCTAGATGGGGAGCAGATACGCAGTATTTT.

A note on this clonotype: Germline is not matched at one junction end, which may reflect a read error. V and J are TRBV4-1 and TRBJ2-3, with D perhaps matching TRBD2 (6 bases). This CDR3 spans 14 amino acids. The germline V gene has CDR1 MGHRA and CDR2 YSYEKL. The chain's CDR3 is CASSQGGNADTQYF. CDR3 nucleotides: TGTGCCAGCAGCCAAGGCGGGAATGCAGATACGCAGTATTTT.

The V and J genes are TRBV6-5 and TRBJ1-5, with TRBD1 matching over 8 bases. CDR3 length: 16 residues. After removal of 6 bases from V and 6 bases from J, the junction contained 13 bases not matched to a gene. Germline CDR1 reads MNHEY; CDR2 reads SVGAGI. DNA for the CDR3: TGTGCCAGCAGCTCGTCAAGCAGGGGGCGCAGTCAGCCCCAGCATTTT. Translated, it gives CASSSSSRGRSQPQHF.

For the CDR3, the DNA is TGTGCCGGAGCGACGGAGGATACGCAGTATTTT. Its protein is CAGATEDTQYF. V and J are TRBV6-1 and TRBJ2-3; D not certain. The CDR3 has 11 amino acids. Trimming shortened V by 11 bases and J by 6 bases, and 12 bases separated the two germline ends. Germline CDR1 and CDR2: MNHNS and SASEGT.

In its sample, this clonotype was seen a few times. At one end the junction does not follow the germline gene, possibly because of a read error. This chain joins TRBV20-1 and TRBJ1-2, with 11 bases aligning to TRBD1. This CDR3 is built from 18 residues. The germline CDR1 and CDR2 sequences are DFQATT and SNEGSKA (reference sequence). In DNA, the CDR3 is TGCAGTGCTAGAGATTGGAAGGACAGGGGGCCACATAACTATGGCTACATCTTC. It is translated as CSARDWKDRGPHNYGYIF.

Concerning this clonotype itself: A much bigger clone sits one base away, suggesting this may be a read error. The chain links TRBV28 to TRBJ1-2; 7 positions agree with TRBD1. The CDR3 loop spans 13 amino acids. Per germline, CDR1 MDHEN and CDR2 SYDVKM. CDR3 in amino acids: CASSYRDSYGNTF. The DNA for the CDR3 is TGTGCCAGCAGTTACCGGGACAGCTATGGCAACACCTTC.

The chain uses TRBV6-2 or TRBV6-3 and TRBJ2-7; D not certain. The CDR3 consists of 15 residues. Germline CDR1 MNHEY, CDR2 SVGEGT. Trimming took off 0 bases at V and 6 bases at J, with 15 bases between the two ends. In DNA form, the CDR3 reads TGTGCCAGCAGTTACTCAGGGCAAACCAAGGGCGAGCAGTACTTC. Its translation is CASSYSGQTKGEQYF.

The V and J genes are TRBV6-6 and TRBJ2-7; TRBD2 agrees at 8 bases. Trimming removed 8 bases from V and 1 base from J; junction bases left unmatched: 7. Germline CDR1 is MNHNY and CDR2 is SVGAGI (reference sequence). This CDR3 spans 14 amino acids. CDR3 amino acids: CASGISGGSYEQYF. The CDR3 bases are TGTGCCAGCGGTATATCGGGAGGGTCCTACGAGCAGTACTTC.

In this sample, this clonotype turned up many times. The rearrangement joins TRBV29-1 to TRBJ1-2, with no clear D. Germline CDR1 and CDR2: SQVTM and ANQGSEA. V lost 3 bases and J lost 4, with 12 bases in between. The CDR3 runs 13 residues. CDR3 sequence: CSVEWVQPYGYTF. Here the CDR3 DNA reads TGCAGCGTTGAGTGGGTGCAACCCTATGGCTACACCTTC.

Points on this clonotype: The junction departs from the called germline gene at one end, perhaps through a read error. The chain links TRBV6-2 or TRBV6-3 to TRBJ1-1; D is ambiguous. This CDR3 region has 17 residues. CDR1 is MNHEY, CDR2 SVGEGT, per germline. The CDR3 DNA sequence: TGTTCCAGCAGTTACTCGATTGGTGGCGGGGTGAACACTGAAGCTTTCTTT. Its translation: CSSSYSIGGGVNTEAFF.

The genes are TRBV4-1 and TRBJ1-5; weak D call: TRBD1 (6 bases). Germline loops: CDR1 MGHRA, CDR2 YSYEKL. V lost 3 bases and J lost 5, with 17 bases in between. The CDR3 extends over 16 amino acids. CDR3 sequence reads: CASSHVGGLLHQPQHF. CDR3 DNA: TGCGCCAGCAGCCATGTGGGGGGCTTACTTCATCAGCCCCAGCATTTT.

Of note for this clonotype: At one boundary the junction diverges from the germline segment, which might be a read error. The chain uses TRBV11-2 and TRBJ2-7; the match to TRBD1 covers 7 bases. Per the germline V gene, CDR1 is SGHAT and CDR2 is FQNNGV. The CDR3 is made up of 16 amino acids. The CDR3 spells CASSFRTSGQGDEQYF. The CDR3 nucleotides read TGTGCTAGCAGCTTTAGGACGTCGGGTCAGGGGGACGAGCAGTACTTC.

As regards this clonotype: The CDR3 does not close with the conserved phenylalanine or tryptophan, likely indicating a read error. This chain connects TRBV20-1 to TRBJ1-1, with D maybe TRBD1 (5 bases). The CDR3 contains 14 residues. Germline assignment: CDR1 DFQATT and CDR2 SNEGSKA (reference sequence). The V gene lost 1 base and the J gene lost 4 bases, with 13 bases spanning the gap. CDR3 residues: CSARVIGGGTEAFI. The CDR3 DNA reads as TGCAGTGCTAGAGTAATCGGGGGGGGCACTGAAGCTTTCATT.

V and J are TRBV24-1 and TRBJ1-5; D is ambiguous. This CDR3 region has 14 residues. From germline, CDR1 is KGHDR and CDR2 SFDVKD. Trimming cost V 5 bases and J 3 bases, with 10 bases left between them. CDR3 loop: CATSAGENNQPQHF. The CDR3 DNA sequence: TGTGCCACCAGTGCGGGTGAAAACAATCAGCCCCAGCATTTT.

This chain joins TRBV11-1 and TRBJ1-4, with a possible D match to TRBD1 (5 bases). This CDR3 contains 16 residues. With 7 bases removed from V and 0 bases from J, the gap between germline ends came to 15 bases. In germline, CDR1 is SGHAT, CDR2 FQDESV (reference sequence). CDR3 in amino acids: CASIFGREATNEKLFF. The CDR3 bases are TGTGCCAGCATCTTCGGCAGGGAAGCAACTAATGAAAAACTGTTTTTT.

On this clonotype itself: Possible read error: a much larger clone is one base away. V is TRBV6-5 and J is TRBJ2-1, with a possible D match to TRBD2 (5 bases). Trimming removed 4 bases from V and 0 bases from J, with 13 bases in between. Germline V lookup: CDR1 MNHEY, CDR2 SVGAGI. The length of the CDR3 is 16 residues. The CDR3 spells CASSSQEANSYNEQFF. In nucleotides, the CDR3 is TGTGCCAGCAGTTCTCAGGAGGCAAACTCCTACAATGAGCAGTTCTTC.

A remark on this clonotype: A much larger clone lies a single base off, so this may be a read error. Because it lacks the conserved phenylalanine or tryptophan at the end, this CDR3 is likely a read error. The chain couples TRBV20-1 to TRBJ2-7; 7 bases line up with TRBD1. The CDR3 sequence is 13 residues long. The ends lost 8 bases at V and 5 bases at J; junction bases unmatched: 12. Germline V CDR1 and CDR2: DFQATT, SNEGSKA (reference sequence). This CDR3 reads CSHTDIQGNEQYL. The CDR3 coding sequence is TGCAGTCATACGGACATACAGGGGAACGAGCAGTACTTA.